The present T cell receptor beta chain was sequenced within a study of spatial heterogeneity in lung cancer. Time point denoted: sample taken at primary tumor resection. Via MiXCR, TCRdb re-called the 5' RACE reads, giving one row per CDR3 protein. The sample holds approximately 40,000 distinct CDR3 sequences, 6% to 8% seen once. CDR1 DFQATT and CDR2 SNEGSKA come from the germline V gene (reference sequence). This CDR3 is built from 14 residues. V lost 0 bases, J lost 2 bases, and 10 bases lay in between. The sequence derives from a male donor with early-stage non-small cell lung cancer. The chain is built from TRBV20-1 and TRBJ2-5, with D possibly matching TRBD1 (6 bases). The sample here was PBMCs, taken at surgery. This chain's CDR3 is CSARDWTVQETQYF. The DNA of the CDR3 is TGCAGTGCTAGAGATTGGACAGTTCAAGAGACCCAGTACTTC.